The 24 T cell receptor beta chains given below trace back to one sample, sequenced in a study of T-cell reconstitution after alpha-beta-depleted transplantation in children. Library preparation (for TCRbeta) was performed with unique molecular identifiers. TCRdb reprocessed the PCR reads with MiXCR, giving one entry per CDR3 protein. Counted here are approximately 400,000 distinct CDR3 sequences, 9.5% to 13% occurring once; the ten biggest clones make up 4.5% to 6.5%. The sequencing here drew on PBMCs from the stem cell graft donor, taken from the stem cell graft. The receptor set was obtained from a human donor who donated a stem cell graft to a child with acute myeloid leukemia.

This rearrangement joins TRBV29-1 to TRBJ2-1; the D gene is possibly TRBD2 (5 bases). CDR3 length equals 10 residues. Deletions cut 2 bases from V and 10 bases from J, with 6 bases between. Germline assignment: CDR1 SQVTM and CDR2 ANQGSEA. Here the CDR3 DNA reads TGCAGCGTTGAAAGAGGGGAGCAGTTCTTC. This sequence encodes CSVERGEQFF.

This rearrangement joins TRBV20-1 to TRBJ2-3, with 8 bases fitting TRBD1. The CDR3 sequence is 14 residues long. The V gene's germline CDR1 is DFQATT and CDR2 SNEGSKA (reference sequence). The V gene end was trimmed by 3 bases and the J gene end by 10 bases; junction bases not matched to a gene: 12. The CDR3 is CSASLTGDPESQYF. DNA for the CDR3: TGCAGTGCTAGCCTGACAGGGGACCCGGAGTCGCAGTATTTT.

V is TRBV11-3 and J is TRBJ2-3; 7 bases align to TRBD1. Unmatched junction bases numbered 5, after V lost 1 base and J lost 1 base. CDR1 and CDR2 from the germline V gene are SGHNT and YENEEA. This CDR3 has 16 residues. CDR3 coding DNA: TGTGCCAGCAGCTTAGGGTCAGGGGGTGGCACAGATACGCAGTATTTT. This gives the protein CASSLGSGGGTDTQYF.

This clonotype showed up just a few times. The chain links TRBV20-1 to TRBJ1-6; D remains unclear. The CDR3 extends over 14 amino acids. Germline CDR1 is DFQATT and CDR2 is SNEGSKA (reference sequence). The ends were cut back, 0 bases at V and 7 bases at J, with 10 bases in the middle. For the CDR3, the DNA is TGCAGTGCTAGAGATCGGGCGGGGAATTCACCCCTCCACTTT. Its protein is CSARDRAGNSPLHF.

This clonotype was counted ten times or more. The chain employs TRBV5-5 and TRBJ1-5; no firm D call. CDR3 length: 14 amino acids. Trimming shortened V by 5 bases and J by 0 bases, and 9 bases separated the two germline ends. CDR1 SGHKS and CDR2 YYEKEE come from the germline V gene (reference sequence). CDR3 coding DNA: TGTGCCAGCAGTGCGGGCTATAGCAATCAGCCCCAGCATTTT. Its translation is CASSAGYSNQPQHF.

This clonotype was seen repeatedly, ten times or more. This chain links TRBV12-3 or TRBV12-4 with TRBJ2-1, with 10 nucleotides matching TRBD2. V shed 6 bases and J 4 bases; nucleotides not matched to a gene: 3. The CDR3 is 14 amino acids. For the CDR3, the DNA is TGTGCCAGCAGAGGGACTAGCGAGTACAATGAGCAGTTCTTC. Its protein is CASRGTSEYNEQFF.

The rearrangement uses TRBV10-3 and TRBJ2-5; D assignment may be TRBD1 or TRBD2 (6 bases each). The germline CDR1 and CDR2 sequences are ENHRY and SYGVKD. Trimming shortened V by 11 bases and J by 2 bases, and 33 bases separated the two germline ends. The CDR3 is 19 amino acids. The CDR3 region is CASGGEAGQAQIKQETQYF. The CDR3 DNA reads TGTGCCTCCGGGGGAGAGGCGGGACAAGCTCAGATTAAACAAGAGACCCAGTACTTC.

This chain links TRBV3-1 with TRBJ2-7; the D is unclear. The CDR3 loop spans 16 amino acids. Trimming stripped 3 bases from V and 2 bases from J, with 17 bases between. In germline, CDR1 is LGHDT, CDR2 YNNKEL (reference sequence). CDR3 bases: TGTGCCAGCAGCCACCCCCCGCTACCGAGCGCCTACGAGCAGTACTTC. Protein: CASSHPPLPSAYEQYF.

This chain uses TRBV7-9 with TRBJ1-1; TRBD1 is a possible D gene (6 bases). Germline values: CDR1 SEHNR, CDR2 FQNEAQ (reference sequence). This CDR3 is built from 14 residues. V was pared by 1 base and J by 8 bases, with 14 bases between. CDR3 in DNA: TGTGCCAGCAGCTTAGTCCGGTCCGGGACAGAAGCTTTCTTT. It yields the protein CASSLVRSGTEAFF. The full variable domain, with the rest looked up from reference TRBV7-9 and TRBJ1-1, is DTGVSQNPRHKITKRGQNVTFRCDPISEHNRLYWYRQTLGQGPEFLTYFQNEAQLEKSRLLSDRFSAERPKGSFSTLEIQRTEQGDSAMYLCASSLVRSGTEAFFGQGTRLTVV.

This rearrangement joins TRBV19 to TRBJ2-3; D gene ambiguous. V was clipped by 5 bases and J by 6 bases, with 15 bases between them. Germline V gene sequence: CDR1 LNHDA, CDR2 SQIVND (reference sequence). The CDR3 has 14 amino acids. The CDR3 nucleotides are TGTGCCAGTAGTTTTACCCCCTGGGTGGATACGCAGTATTTT. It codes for CASSFTPWVDTQYF.

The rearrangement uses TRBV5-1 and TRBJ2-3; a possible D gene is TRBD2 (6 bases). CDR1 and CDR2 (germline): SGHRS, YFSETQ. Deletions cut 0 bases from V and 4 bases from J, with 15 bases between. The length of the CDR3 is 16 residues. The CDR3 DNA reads TGCGCCAGCAGCTTGGTTCTAGGGGAGGAAGCAGATACGCAGTATTTT. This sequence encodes CASSLVLGEEADTQYF. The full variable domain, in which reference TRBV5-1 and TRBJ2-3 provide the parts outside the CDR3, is KAGVTQTPRYLIKTRGQQVTLSCSPISGHRSVSWYQQTPGQGLQFLFEYFSETQRNKGNFPGRFSGRQFSNSRSEMNVSTLELGDSALYLCASSLVLGEEADTQYFGPGTRLTVL.

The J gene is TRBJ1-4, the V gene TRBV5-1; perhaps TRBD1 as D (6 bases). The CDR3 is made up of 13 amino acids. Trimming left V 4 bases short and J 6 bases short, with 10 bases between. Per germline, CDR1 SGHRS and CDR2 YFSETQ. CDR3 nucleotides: TGCGCCAGCAGCCAGGGGACGGATGAAAAACTGTTTTTT. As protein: CASSQGTDEKLFF.

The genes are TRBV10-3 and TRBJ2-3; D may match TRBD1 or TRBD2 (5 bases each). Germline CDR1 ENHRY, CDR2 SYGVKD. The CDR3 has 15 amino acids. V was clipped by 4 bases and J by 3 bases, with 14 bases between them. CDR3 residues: CAISASRGKTDTQYF. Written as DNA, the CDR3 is TGTGCCATCAGTGCGTCGAGGGGTAAGACAGATACGCAGTATTTT.

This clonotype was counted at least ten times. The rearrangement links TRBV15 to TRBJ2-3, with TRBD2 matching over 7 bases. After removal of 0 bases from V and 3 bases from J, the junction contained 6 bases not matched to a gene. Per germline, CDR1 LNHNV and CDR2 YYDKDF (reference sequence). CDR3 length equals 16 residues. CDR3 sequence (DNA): TGTGCCACCAGCAGAGAGAGGCAGGGAGGGACAGATACGCAGTATTTT. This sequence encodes CATSRERQGGTDTQYF.

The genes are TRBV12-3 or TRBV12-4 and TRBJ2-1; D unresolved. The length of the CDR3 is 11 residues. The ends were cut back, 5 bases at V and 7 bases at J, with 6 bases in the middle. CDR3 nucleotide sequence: TGTGCCAGCAGTACAAGGAATGAGCAGTTCTTC. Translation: CASSTRNEQFF.

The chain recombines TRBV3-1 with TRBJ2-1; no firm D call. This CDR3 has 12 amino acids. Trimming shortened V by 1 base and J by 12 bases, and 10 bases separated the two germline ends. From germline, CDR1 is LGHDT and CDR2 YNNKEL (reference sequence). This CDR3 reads CASSQATGGQFF. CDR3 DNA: TGTGCCAGCAGCCAAGCGACGGGCGGGCAGTTCTTC.

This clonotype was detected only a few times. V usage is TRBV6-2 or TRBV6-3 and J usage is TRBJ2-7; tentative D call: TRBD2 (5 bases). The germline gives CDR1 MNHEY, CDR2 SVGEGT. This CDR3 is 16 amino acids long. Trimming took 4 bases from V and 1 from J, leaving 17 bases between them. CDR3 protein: CASSWKLGAESYEQYF. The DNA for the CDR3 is TGTGCCAGCAGTTGGAAACTGGGAGCTGAATCCTACGAGCAGTACTTC.

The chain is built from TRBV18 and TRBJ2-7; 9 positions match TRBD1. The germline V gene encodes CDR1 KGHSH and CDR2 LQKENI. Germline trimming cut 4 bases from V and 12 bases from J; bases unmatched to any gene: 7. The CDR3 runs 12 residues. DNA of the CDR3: TGTGCCAGCTCACTTAGGACAGGGGCTCTGTACTTC. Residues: CASSLRTGALYF.

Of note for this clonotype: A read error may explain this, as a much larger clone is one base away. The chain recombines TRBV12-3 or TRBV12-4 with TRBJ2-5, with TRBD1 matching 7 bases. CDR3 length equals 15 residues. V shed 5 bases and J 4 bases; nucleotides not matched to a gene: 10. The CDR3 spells CASSPLGQNPETQYF. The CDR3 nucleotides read TGTGCCAGCAGTCCGCTGGGACAGAACCCAGAGACCCAGTACTTC.

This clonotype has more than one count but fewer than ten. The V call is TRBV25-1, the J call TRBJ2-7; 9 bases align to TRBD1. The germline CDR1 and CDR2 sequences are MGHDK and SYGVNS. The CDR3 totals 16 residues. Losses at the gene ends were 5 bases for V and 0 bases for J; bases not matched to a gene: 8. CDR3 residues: CASSPALGQGSYEQYF. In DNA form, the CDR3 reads TGTGCCAGCAGTCCAGCTCTGGGACAGGGCTCCTACGAGCAGTACTTC.

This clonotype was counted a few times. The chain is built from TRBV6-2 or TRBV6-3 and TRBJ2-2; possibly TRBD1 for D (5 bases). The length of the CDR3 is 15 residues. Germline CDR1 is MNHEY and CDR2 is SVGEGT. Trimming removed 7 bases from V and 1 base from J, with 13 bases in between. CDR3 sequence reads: CASIQGNKNTGELFF. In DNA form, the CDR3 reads TGTGCCAGCATCCAGGGAAATAAGAACACCGGGGAGCTGTTTTTT.

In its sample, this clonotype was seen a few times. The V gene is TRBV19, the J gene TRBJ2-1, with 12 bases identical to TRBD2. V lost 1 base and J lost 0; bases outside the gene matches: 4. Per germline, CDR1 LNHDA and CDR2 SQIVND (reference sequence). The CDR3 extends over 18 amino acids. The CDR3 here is CASSIGLAGAGSYNEQFF. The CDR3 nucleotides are TGTGCCAGTAGTATAGGACTAGCGGGAGCTGGCTCCTACAATGAGCAGTTCTTC.

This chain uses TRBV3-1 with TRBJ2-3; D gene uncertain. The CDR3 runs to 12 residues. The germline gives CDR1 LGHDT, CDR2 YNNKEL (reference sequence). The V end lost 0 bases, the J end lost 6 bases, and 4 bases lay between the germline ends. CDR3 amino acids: CASSQDSDTQYF. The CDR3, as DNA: TGTGCCAGCAGCCAAGATTCGGATACGCAGTATTTT.

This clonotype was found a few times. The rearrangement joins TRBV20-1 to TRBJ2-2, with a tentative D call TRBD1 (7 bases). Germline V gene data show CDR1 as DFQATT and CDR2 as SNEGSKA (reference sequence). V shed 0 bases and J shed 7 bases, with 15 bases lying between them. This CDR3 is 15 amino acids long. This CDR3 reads CSARDWGDSGGELFF. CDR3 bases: TGCAGTGCTAGAGATTGGGGGGACAGCGGCGGGGAGCTGTTTTTT.